This T cell receptor beta chain was observed in a study of CD8+CD57+ T cells in acquired aplastic anemia. Across the whole study: Read counts for CD4+ cells (from healthy donors) averaged about 10 million. Study-level results: Simpson's diversity of CD8+ cells was not significantly different in patients compared with controls. Roughly 31 CD8+ CDR3 sequences occurred in both the patients and the controls.

On this clonotype itself: What it binds is not known.

Genomic DNA acted as the template from which TCR beta VDJ combination and CDR3 sequence profiling were carried out. TCRdb redid the calling of the reads with MiXCR, one entry per CDR3 protein. The data hold about 170,000 distinct CDR3 sequences, with approximately 60% observed a single time. This CDR3 is built from 13 residues. Germline V CDR1 and CDR2: SQVTM, ANQGSEA. V lost 5 bases, J lost 1 base, and 4 bases stayed unmatched. This chain joins TRBV29-1 and TRBJ2-7; TRBD1 matches 8 bases. Material: sorted CD4+, CD8+, or CD8+CD57+ T cells (not recorded which) from PBMCs. The source of this sequence is a human donor in good health. CDR3 DNA sequence: TGCAGCGTTCGCCGGGACAGGTCCTACGAGCAGTACTTC. It is translated as CSVRRDRSYEQYF.